These 25 T cell receptor beta chains came from one sample sequenced in a study of OX40 agonist ivuxolimab in advanced cancers. Using immunoSEQ multiplex PCR, the repertoire was profiled, and TCRdb retains in-frame clones only, with some absent. The profile shows some 59,000 clones, around 90% of them singletons. Source: CD4+ or CD8+ T cells sorted from blood, taken in a trial of the OX40 agonist ivuxolimab. The origin of the receptors is an adult with an advanced solid tumor such as melanoma, head and neck, liver or kidney cancer.

This clone was seen a handful of times. This rearrangement joins TRBV11-1 to TRBJ2-7; perhaps TRBD2 as D (6 bases). Germline lookup yields CDR1 SGHAT and CDR2 FQDESV (reference sequence). The length of the CDR3 is 13 residues. V lost 3 bases to trimming and J lost 3 bases, with 9 bases between them. The CDR3 DNA sequence: TGTGCCAGCAGCTTGGGACTCAACTACGAGCAGTACTTC. Translating gives CASSLGLNYEQYF. The variable domain in full, completed from reference TRBV11-1 and TRBJ2-7, reads EAEVAQSPRYKITEKSQAVAFWCDPISGHATLYWYRQILGQGPELLVQFQDESVVDDSQLPKDRFSAERLKGVDSTLKIQPAELGDSAMYLCASSLGLNYEQYFGPGTRLTVT.

V and J are TRBV5-6 and TRBJ1-1; 10 bases agree with TRBD1. Germline CDR1 reads SGHDT; CDR2 reads YYEEEE. The CDR3 spans 18 residues. V shed 2 bases, J shed 0 bases, and the junction held 10 bases outside the gene matches. CDR3 nucleotides: TGTGCCAGCAGCTTCCTGACAGGGGGCAGTTACATGAACACTGAAGCTTTCTTT. Its protein product is CASSFLTGGSYMNTEAFF.

This chain uses TRBV30 with TRBJ1-1; D uncertain. The CDR3 loop spans 10 amino acids. Germline-derived CDR1 and CDR2 are GTSNPN and SVGIG (reference sequence). The V and J ends lost 3 bases and 8 bases respectively, with 7 bases between them. CDR3 sequence (DNA): TGTGCCTGGAGCGGAGCGGAAGCTTTCTTT. Translation: CAWSGAEAFF.

This clone was detected a few times. This sequence joins TRBV6-6 and TRBJ1-2; 11 nucleotides line up with TRBD1. Per germline, CDR1 MNHNY and CDR2 SVGAGI (reference sequence). Losses at the gene ends were 5 bases for V and 8 bases for J; bases not matched to a gene: 7. The CDR3 totals 14 residues. The CDR3 region has the DNA TGTGCCAGCAGTGGATCCGGGACAGGGGGAGGCTACACCTTC. As protein: CASSGSGTGGGYTF.

The chain recombines TRBV4-1 with TRBJ1-5; tentative D call: TRBD1 (6 bases). Looked up from germline, CDR1 is MGHRA and CDR2 is YSYEKL. The CDR3 has 15 amino acids. The V end lost 1 base, the J end lost 5 bases, and 12 bases lay between the germline ends. DNA of the CDR3: TGCGCCAGCAGCCAAGCCGGGACAACTTATCAGCCCCAGCATTTT. It codes for CASSQAGTTYQPQHF.

The chain couples TRBV5-1 to TRBJ2-3; D unresolved. Trimming removed 3 bases at V and 6 bases at J, with 14 bases between. From germline, CDR1 is SGHRS and CDR2 YFSETQ. This CDR3 is 14 amino acids long. The CDR3 sequence is CASSSLTRWDTQYF. CDR3 coding DNA: TGCGCCAGCAGCTCCTTGACAAGGTGGGATACGCAGTATTTT.

This chain uses TRBV25-1 with TRBJ2-2, with D perhaps TRBD2 (7 bases). Trimming removed 6 bases at V and 6 bases at J, with 11 bases between. This CDR3 is 13 amino acids long. Germline CDR1 reads MGHDK; CDR2 reads SYGVNS. DNA for the CDR3: TGTGCCAGCAGAAAAGGGGGGGCCGGGGAGCTGTTTTTT. This sequence encodes CASRKGGAGELFF.

The CDR3 coding sequence is TGCGCCAGCAGCCCCCGCGGGAGACTCGACAGTGAGCAGTTCTTC. This encodes CASSPRGRLDSEQFF. The gene calls are TRBV5-1 and TRBJ2-1; 7 bases match TRBD2. V lost 4 bases and J lost 9; bases outside the gene matches: 13. This CDR3 has 15 amino acids. CDR1 SGHRS and CDR2 YFSETQ come from the germline V gene.

V usage is TRBV9 and J usage is TRBJ2-1, with D tentatively TRBD1 or TRBD2 (5 bases each). CDR3 size: 14 residues. Trimming removed 3 bases from V and 7 bases from J, with 14 bases in between. From germline, CDR1 is SGDLS and CDR2 YYNGEE. The DNA for the CDR3 is TGTGCCAGCAGCGAGATGGGGACGGTAAATGAGCAGTTCTTC. Translating gives CASSEMGTVNEQFF.

V usage is TRBV7-9 and J usage is TRBJ1-1; no definite D call. With 7 bases removed from V and 5 bases from J, the gap between germline ends came to 14 bases. The CDR3 is 13 amino acids. The germline CDR1 and CDR2 sequences are SEHNR and FQNEAQ (reference sequence). CDR3: CASTRSTVTEAFF. The CDR3 coding sequence is TGTGCCAGCACCCGCTCCACGGTAACTGAAGCTTTCTTT.

The V call is TRBV5-1, the J call TRBJ1-2; D possibly corresponds to TRBD1 (6 bases). Germline CDR1 is SGHRS and CDR2 is YFSETQ. Trimming stripped 2 bases from V and 2 bases from J, with 7 bases between. This CDR3 has 13 residues. The CDR3 protein is CASSLQGNYGYTF. CDR3 in DNA: TGCGCCAGCAGCTTACAGGGAAACTATGGCTACACCTTC.

CDR3 loop: CATLTSAEWDTQYF. The CDR3 nucleotides read TGTGCCACCCTGACTAGCGCGGAGTGGGATACGCAGTATTTT. The chain has TRBV6-1 and TRBJ2-3; 8 nucleotides line up with TRBD2. V gave up 10 bases and J gave up 6 bases; unmatched junction bases: 12. This CDR3 contains 14 residues. In germline, CDR1 is MNHNS, CDR2 SASEGT.

This chain connects TRBV28 to TRBJ1-2; a weak D match, TRBD1 (6 bases). The CDR3 is 21 amino acids. Germline V gives CDR1 MDHEN, CDR2 SYDVKM. Trimming removed 3 bases from V and 2 bases from J, with 31 bases in between. This CDR3 reads CASSLGRIRGLSERGNYGYTF. CDR3 nucleotide sequence: TGTGCCAGCAGTTTGGGCAGGATTCGGGGGCTAAGCGAGAGGGGGAACTATGGCTACACCTTC.

This chain connects TRBV27 to TRBJ2-5; no definite D call. Trimming stripped 5 bases from V and 5 bases from J, with 9 bases between. This CDR3 region has 12 residues. The germline V gene has CDR1 MNHEY and CDR2 SMNVEV (reference sequence). The CDR3 here is CASSRTGETQYF. In nucleotides, the CDR3 is TGTGCCAGCAGTCGGACCGGGGAGACCCAGTACTTC.

The V gene is TRBV28, the J gene TRBJ1-5; 9 bases agree with TRBD1. CDR3 length: 17 residues. Losses at the gene ends were 4 bases for V and 5 bases for J; bases not matched to a gene: 12. Germline-derived CDR1 and CDR2 are MDHEN and SYDVKM. CDR3 sequence: CASSSPGQGVRDQPQHF. The CDR3 DNA reads as TGTGCCAGCAGTTCACCGGGACAGGGCGTGCGGGATCAGCCCCAGCATTTT.

In regard to this clone: The sample contains more than one DNA sequence encoding this CDR3. The chain couples TRBV28 to TRBJ2-7, with D possibly matching TRBD2 (5 bases). The ends were cut back, 6 bases at V and 2 bases at J, with 8 bases in the middle. From germline, CDR1 is MDHEN and CDR2 SYDVKM. This CDR3 is 12 amino acids long. CDR3 sequence: CASSRGPYEQYF. CDR3 sequence (DNA): TGTGCCAGCAGCCGAGGGCCCTACGAGCAGTACTTC.

The chain has TRBV15 and TRBJ1-1; tentatively, D is TRBD1 (6 bases). The germline V and J ends were trimmed by 5 bases and 1 base, with 11 bases remaining between them. CDR1 and CDR2 from the germline V gene are LNHNV and YYDKDF (reference sequence). The CDR3 is made up of 14 amino acids. CDR3 coding DNA: TGTGCCACCAGCTCAAAGACAGGGAACACTGAAGCTTTCTTT. Translation: CATSSKTGNTEAFF. Full variable domain (rest looked up from reference TRBV15 and TRBJ1-1): DAMVIQNPRYQVTQFGKPVTLSCSQTLNHNVMYWYQQKSSQAPKLLFHYYDKDFNNEADTPDNFQSRRPNTSFCFLDIRSPGLGDTAMYLCATSSKTGNTEAFFGQGTRLTVV.

This chain joins TRBV5-5 and TRBJ2-2; perhaps TRBD2 as D (6 bases). V lost 0 bases and J 1 base, leaving 7 bases between the germline ends. Germline V gives CDR1 SGHKS, CDR2 YYEKEE (reference sequence). The CDR3 length is 15 residues. As DNA, the CDR3 is TGTGCCAGCAGCTTGGGGGGAGGGAACACCGGGGAGCTGTTTTTT. It codes for CASSLGGGNTGELFF.

The J gene is TRBJ1-3, the V gene TRBV11-2, with D unclear. The V gene's germline CDR1 is SGHAT and CDR2 FQNNGV. Trimming removed 1 base at V and 4 bases at J, with 8 bases between. There are 14 residues in the CDR3. CDR3 DNA sequence: TGTGCCAGCAGCTTAGGGACGATCGGAAACACCATATATTTT. The encoded protein is CASSLGTIGNTIYF.

The chain carries TRBV7-8 and TRBJ2-3; TRBD2 matches 14 bases. The germline V gene encodes CDR1 SGHVS and CDR2 FQNEAQ. This CDR3 is 16 amino acids long. J lost 3 bases, V lost 4 bases, and 3 bases had no gene match. The CDR3 region is CASSSGLAGVTDTQYF. The CDR3 DNA reads TGTGCCAGCAGCTCGGGACTAGCGGGAGTGACAGATACGCAGTATTTT.

This clone came up once. In DNA, the CDR3 is TGTGCCAGCAGCATTAGGGACAGGGGATATGGCTACACCTTC. It yields the protein CASSIRDRGYGYTF. The chain couples TRBV9 to TRBJ1-2, with 10 bases matching TRBD1. The V gene end was trimmed by 4 bases and the J gene end by 5 bases; junction bases not matched to a gene: 5. This CDR3 has 14 residues. Germline V CDR1 and CDR2: SGDLS, YYNGEE.

The CDR3 loop reads CASSLAGASAKNIQYF. Written as DNA, the CDR3 is TGTGCCAGCAGCTTGGCTGGGGCTTCAGCCAAAAACATTCAGTACTTC. The rearrangement uses TRBV5-4 and TRBJ2-4; D is possibly TRBD1 (5 bases). The CDR3 length is 16 residues. V lost 0 bases to trimming and J lost 0 bases, with 10 bases between them. From germline, CDR1 is SGHNT and CDR2 YYREEE (reference sequence).

V and J are TRBV30 and TRBJ1-3; weak D call: TRBD1 (5 bases). The germline V gene encodes CDR1 GTSNPN and CDR2 SVGIG (reference sequence). The germline V and J ends were trimmed by 3 bases and 1 base, with 10 bases remaining between them. The CDR3 is 14 residues long. CDR3 in DNA: TGTGCCTGGAGGGGGGGGGTTTCTGGAAACACCATATATTTT. It specifies CAWRGGVSGNTIYF. The whole variable domain, remainder taken from reference TRBV30 and TRBJ1-3, is SQTIHQWPATLVQPVGSPLSLECTVEGTSNPNLYWYRQAAGRGLQLLFYSVGIGQISSEVPQNLSASRPQDRQFILSSKKLLLSDSGFYLCAWRGGVSGNTIYFGEGSWLTVV.

The chain couples TRBV11-2 to TRBJ2-6, with 8 bases matching TRBD1. Germline assignment: CDR1 SGHAT and CDR2 FQNNGV. This CDR3 has 15 residues. The V segment lost 5 bases and the J segment 2 bases; nucleotides outside the gene matches: 2. CDR3 protein: CASSTQGAGANVLTF. In nucleotides, the CDR3 is TGTGCCAGCAGCACACAGGGGGCTGGGGCCAACGTCCTGACTTTC.

The gene calls are TRBV18 and TRBJ2-7; TRBD2 aligns across 10 bases. Germline trimming cut 8 bases from V and 5 bases from J; bases unmatched to any gene: 12. The CDR3 runs 15 residues. Germline V gives CDR1 KGHSH, CDR2 LQKENI. CDR3 DNA: TGTGCCAGCGGGAGGAACGGTCTAGCGGGAGACGAGCAGTACTTC. Its translation is CASGRNGLAGDEQYF.